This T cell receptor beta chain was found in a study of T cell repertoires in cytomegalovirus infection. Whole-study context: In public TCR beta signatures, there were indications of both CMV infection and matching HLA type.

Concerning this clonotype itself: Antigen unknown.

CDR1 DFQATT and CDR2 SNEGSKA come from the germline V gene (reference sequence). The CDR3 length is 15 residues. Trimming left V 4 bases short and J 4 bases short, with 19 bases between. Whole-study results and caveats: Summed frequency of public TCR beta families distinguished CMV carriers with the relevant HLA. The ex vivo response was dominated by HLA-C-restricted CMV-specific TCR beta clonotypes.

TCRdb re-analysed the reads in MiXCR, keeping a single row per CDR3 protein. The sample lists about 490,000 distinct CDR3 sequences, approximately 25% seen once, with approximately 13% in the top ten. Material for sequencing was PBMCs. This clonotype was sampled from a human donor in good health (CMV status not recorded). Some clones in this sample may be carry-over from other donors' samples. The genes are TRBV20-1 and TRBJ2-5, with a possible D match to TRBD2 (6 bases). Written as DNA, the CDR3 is TGCAGTGCTATTTGGGCTAGCGAGGGTGGAGAGACCCAGTACTTC. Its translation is CSAIWASEGGETQYF.